This T cell receptor (beta chain) was sequenced for a study of T cells in Graves' hyperthyroidism and ophthalmopathy. The investigators amplified TCR beta CDR3 regions from RNA transcripts. In the first-round RT-PCR of the TCR CDR3, the HTBI primer set was used. MiXCR was run by TCRdb on the multiplex PCR reads, yielding one entry per CDR3 protein. This table holds approximately 400,000 distinct CDR3 sequences, roughly 13% found once. This clonotype was seen at least ten times. Source material: blood. This TCR derives from a man aged 50-59 years with Graves' ophthalmopathy.

Written as DNA, the CDR3 is TGTGCCAGCAGCTTAGCGGCAGGGGCAGGGTATGGCTACACCTTC. Translated, it gives CASSLAAGAGYGYTF. The chain combines TRBV7-2 with TRBJ1-2; weak D call: TRBD1 (6 bases). CDR1 and CDR2 (germline): SGHTA, FQGNSA. V lost 0 bases, J lost 5 bases, and 13 bases lay in between. The CDR3 covers 15 residues.